Shown below are 28 T cell receptor beta chains from a single sample sequenced in a study of shared clonotypes between healthy human individuals. Naive CD8 isolation took CD45RO-negative cells positively selected for CCR7 and excluded terminally differentiated effector memory CD45RA+ cells. The assay was immunoSEQ multiplex PCR, and TCRdb's table has in-frame clones only and misses some. In the table there are about 800,000 clones, 90% to 98% of which are singletons. The sequenced sample consisted of naive CD8+ T cells sorted from blood. The origin of the receptors is a man younger than 45 in good health.

The V gene is TRBV28, the J gene TRBJ2-7; 7 bases match TRBD1. The CDR3 is 15 amino acids. Germline trimming cut 0 bases from V and 5 bases from J; bases unmatched to any gene: 7. Germline CDR1 and CDR2: MDHEN and SYDVKM. For the CDR3, the DNA is TGTGCCAGCAGTTTATGGGGACAGTTGTTCGACGAGCAGTACTTC. As protein: CASSLWGQLFDEQYF.

As for this clone: Other nucleotide sequences from this sample produce the same CDR3. The chain couples TRBV28 to TRBJ2-7; D remains ambiguous. The V gene's germline CDR1 is MDHEN and CDR2 SYDVKM. There are 12 residues in the CDR3. Trimming removed 6 bases from V and 2 bases from J, with 8 bases in between. CDR3 region: CASSLGAYEQYF. In DNA form, the CDR3 reads TGTGCCAGCAGCCTTGGGGCCTACGAGCAGTACTTC.

The chain joins TRBV5-8 to TRBJ2-7; D is ambiguous. The CDR3 extends over 16 amino acids. The germline gives CDR1 SGHTS, CDR2 YDEGEE. Trimming shortened V by 4 bases and J by 4 bases, and 21 bases separated the two germline ends. The CDR3 reads CASSPPGLDLSYEQYF. CDR3 bases: TGTGCCAGCAGCCCCCCCGGTCTGGACCTATCATACGAGCAGTACTTC.

In regard to this clone: The same CDR3 can be traced to other DNA sequences in this sample. The chain has TRBV2 and TRBJ2-1; 14 bases fit TRBD2. The V gene's germline CDR1 is SNHLY and CDR2 FYNNEI. After removal of 3 bases from V and 7 bases from J, the junction contained 2 bases not matched to a gene. The CDR3 covers 15 residues. CDR3 amino acids: CASSEWTSGRNEQFF. CDR3 bases: TGTGCCAGCAGTGAGTGGACTAGCGGGAGGAATGAGCAGTTCTTC.

The chain uses TRBV5-1 and TRBJ1-1; no reliable D call. This CDR3 has 14 amino acids. Trimming removed 1 base at V and 1 base at J, with 8 bases between. The germline V gene has CDR1 SGHRS and CDR2 YFSETQ. CDR3 in amino acids: CASSLMKENTEAFF. The CDR3 region has the DNA TGCGCCAGCAGCTTGATGAAGGAGAACACTGAAGCTTTCTTT.

The chain carries TRBV6-5 and TRBJ2-1; a possible D gene is TRBD1 (6 bases). Looked up from germline, CDR1 is MNHEY and CDR2 is SVGAGI. CDR3 size: 14 residues. Trimming pared 5 bases from V and 2 bases from J, leaving 10 bases between. Written as DNA, the CDR3 is TGTGCCAGCAGTACCGGGACACCCTACAATGAGCAGTTCTTC. Translated, it gives CASSTGTPYNEQFF.

This chain uses TRBV2 with TRBJ2-7, with 11 bases matching TRBD1. CDR1 SNHLY and CDR2 FYNNEI come from the germline V gene. V shed 8 bases and J 2 bases; nucleotides not matched to a gene: 5. CDR3 length equals 14 residues. The CDR3 protein is CASDPGQGAYEQYF. As DNA, the CDR3 is TGTGCCAGCGACCCGGGACAGGGGGCCTACGAGCAGTACTTC.

This sequence joins TRBV4-3 and TRBJ2-7; D ambiguous. The CDR3 covers 13 residues. V lost 0 bases, J lost 7 bases, and 10 bases lay in between. From germline, CDR1 is LGHNA and CDR2 YSLEER. DNA for the CDR3: TGCGCCAGCAGCCAAGATATCGGTGGTGAGCAGTACTTC. As protein: CASSQDIGGEQYF.

The count of this clone is one. The same CDR3 also results from other DNA sequences found in this sample. The chain carries TRBV5-4 and TRBJ2-7, with 9 bases matching TRBD2. The CDR3 length is 12 residues. Germline V gene lookup returns CDR1 SGHNT and CDR2 YYREEE (reference sequence). J lost 7 bases, V lost 5 bases, and 4 bases had no gene match. CDR3 nucleotide sequence: TGTGCCAGCAGTAGCGGGAGCTATGAGCAGTACTTC. This sequence encodes CASSSGSYEQYF.

The gene calls are TRBV9 and TRBJ2-3, with TRBD1 identical over 9 bases. Germline CDR1 is SGDLS and CDR2 is YYNGEE. J gave up 6 bases and V 0 bases, and 11 bases lay outside the gene matches. The CDR3 totals 17 residues. The CDR3 reads CASSVEIFEQGADTQYF. DNA of the CDR3: TGTGCCAGCAGCGTAGAAATCTTCGAACAGGGGGCTGATACGCAGTATTTT.

The chain carries TRBV6-5 and TRBJ1-4; no reliable D call. V lost 4 bases and J lost 5, with 11 bases in between. Germline V gives CDR1 MNHEY, CDR2 SVGAGI. The CDR3 length is 14 residues. CDR3 residues: CASSSGWENEKLFF. DNA for the CDR3: TGTGCCAGCAGTTCGGGGTGGGAGAATGAAAAACTGTTTTTT.

The gene calls are TRBV11-2 and TRBJ2-3, with D unclear. The V gene's germline CDR1 is SGHAT and CDR2 FQNNGV. The V end was cut by 0 bases, the J end by 0 bases, with 4 bases between. The length of the CDR3 is 14 residues. The CDR3 reads CASSLELSTDTQYF. The CDR3 nucleotides read TGTGCCAGCAGCTTAGAACTAAGCACAGATACGCAGTATTTT. The complete variable domain, with remaining parts taken from reference TRBV11-2 and TRBJ2-3, reads EAGVAQSPRYKIIEKRQSVAFWCNPISGHATLYWYQQILGQGPKLLIQFQNNGVVDDSQLPKDRFSAERLKGVDSTLKIQPAKLEDSAVYLCASSLELSTDTQYFGPGTRLTVL.

This sequence joins TRBV19 and TRBJ2-7; D unclear. Germline values: CDR1 LNHDA, CDR2 SQIVND (reference sequence). Trimming cost V 5 bases and J 4 bases, with 12 bases left between them. This CDR3 is 13 amino acids long. CDR3 loop: CASSYGPSYEQYF. The CDR3 DNA reads as TGTGCCAGTAGTTACGGGCCCTCTTACGAGCAGTACTTC.

The chain has TRBV11-2 and TRBJ2-7, with D possibly being TRBD2 (6 bases). V lost 4 bases, J lost 0 bases, and 10 bases lay in between. The length of the CDR3 is 14 residues. The V gene's germline CDR1 is SGHAT and CDR2 FQNNGV. The chain's CDR3 is CASSWDFGSYEQYF. The CDR3 DNA is TGTGCCAGCAGCTGGGACTTCGGCTCCTACGAGCAGTACTTC. The full variable domain, with the rest looked up from reference TRBV11-2 and TRBJ2-7, is EAGVAQSPRYKIIEKRQSVAFWCNPISGHATLYWYQQILGQGPKLLIQFQNNGVVDDSQLPKDRFSAERLKGVDSTLKIQPAKLEDSAVYLCASSWDFGSYEQYFGPGTRLTVT.

The V call is TRBV19, the J call TRBJ2-7; TRBD2 aligns across 8 bases. Germline trimming cut 4 bases from V and 3 bases from J; bases unmatched to any gene: 5. CDR3 length equals 14 residues. The germline gives CDR1 LNHDA, CDR2 SQIVND (reference sequence). The CDR3 nucleotides read TGTGCCAGTAGTAAAGAACTAGCGGACTACGAGCAGTACTTC. Translated, it gives CASSKELADYEQYF.

The chain is built from TRBV6-1 and TRBJ2-4, with 9 bases lining up with TRBD2. V was pared by 2 bases and J by 0 bases, with 2 bases of the junction left unmatched. This CDR3 has 16 residues. From germline, CDR1 is MNHNS and CDR2 SASEGT. DNA for the CDR3: TGTGCCAGCAGTGAATTACTAGCGGGAGCCAAAAACATTCAGTACTTC. Encoded protein: CASSELLAGAKNIQYF.

The chain joins TRBV19 to TRBJ1-3; 8 bases line up with TRBD1. The germline gives CDR1 LNHDA, CDR2 SQIVND (reference sequence). This CDR3 is 18 amino acids long. V dropped 3 bases and J dropped 0; count of bases not matched to a gene: 10. In nucleotides, the CDR3 is TGTGCCAGTAGTATGCGCGCCCGGGACAGGTTCTCTGGAAACACCATATATTTT. This translates into CASSMRARDRFSGNTIYF.

The chain links TRBV19 to TRBJ2-7; 12 nucleotides agree with TRBD2. Germline V CDR1 and CDR2: LNHDA, SQIVND (reference sequence). J lost 2 bases, V lost 5 bases, and 7 bases had no gene match. This CDR3 comprises 16 residues. The CDR3 protein is CASSAVTSGSTYEQYF. In DNA, the CDR3 is TGTGCCAGTAGTGCGGTGACTAGCGGGAGTACCTACGAGCAGTACTTC.

The chain carries TRBV4-1 and TRBJ2-1; TRBD1 agrees at 8 bases. V lost 0 bases, J lost 5 bases, and 6 bases stayed unmatched. The CDR3 length is 16 residues. CDR1 and CDR2 (germline): MGHRA, YSYEKL. CDR3 loop: CASSQEGPGGDNEQFF. CDR3 bases: TGCGCCAGCAGCCAAGAGGGACCAGGGGGCGACAATGAGCAGTTCTTC.

The chain employs TRBV9 and TRBJ2-1, with TRBD1 matching 8 bases. Germline V gene sequence: CDR1 SGDLS, CDR2 YYNGEE. The CDR3 is 16 residues long. The junction had 9 bases not matched to a gene; V was cut back by 0 bases and J by 7 bases. The DNA for the CDR3 is TGTGCCAGCAGCGTAGAAATGACAGGGGAAGTAAATGAGCAGTTCTTC. Its translation: CASSVEMTGEVNEQFF.

This sequence joins TRBV18 and TRBJ2-5; D unclear. V was trimmed by 2 bases and J by 1 base, leaving 14 bases between them. Germline values: CDR1 KGHSH, CDR2 LQKENI. The CDR3 spans 16 residues. The CDR3 DNA is TGTGCCAGCTCACCATTTCAGGCCCGATCCCAAGAGACCCAGTACTTC. Protein sequence: CASSPFQARSQETQYF.

DNA for the CDR3: TGCGCCAGCAGCCAAGGTCGGTATAGCAATCAGCCCCAGCATTTT. It encodes CASSQGRYSNQPQHF. The chain couples TRBV4-3 to TRBJ1-5; D is undetermined. CDR1 LGHNA and CDR2 YSLEER come from the germline V gene. V gave up 1 base and J gave up 0 bases, with 7 bases separating them. The CDR3 is 15 residues long.

The chain couples TRBV7-9 to TRBJ2-7, with 8 positions matching TRBD2. The CDR3 runs to 15 residues. V trimming: 5 bases; J trimming: 6 bases; junction bases outside the gene matches: 12. The germline CDR1 and CDR2 sequences are SEHNR and FQNEAQ (reference sequence). The CDR3 nucleotides read TGTGCCAGCAGCGGACCCGGGACTAGAAGTTCCGAGCAGTACTTC. This codes for CASSGPGTRSSEQYF.

The chain links TRBV30 to TRBJ2-7; D is ambiguous. This CDR3 comprises 16 residues. V dropped 0 bases and J dropped 2 bases, with 17 bases sitting between them. The germline CDR1 and CDR2 sequences are GTSNPN and SVGIG (reference sequence). Here the CDR3 reads CAWSVIGTRPPYEQYF. In DNA form, the CDR3 reads TGTGCCTGGAGTGTAATCGGCACCCGGCCCCCCTACGAGCAGTACTTC.

The gene calls are TRBV15 and TRBJ2-2, with 8 bases fitting TRBD2. With V trimmed by 3 bases and J by 7 bases, 4 bases remained unmatched. Per the germline V gene, CDR1 is LNHNV and CDR2 is YYDKDF (reference sequence). The CDR3 runs 14 residues. The CDR3 DNA sequence: TGTGCCACCAGCAGCCAGCGGGAGCTCGGGGAGCTGTTTTTT. This codes for CATSSQRELGELFF.

Note on this clone: The same CDR3 can be traced to other DNA sequences in this sample. The gene calls are TRBV20-1 and TRBJ1-1, with D hard to call. The CDR3 runs to 10 residues. Germline assignment: CDR1 DFQATT and CDR2 SNEGSKA (reference sequence). V gave up 3 bases and J gave up 1 base, with 0 bases separating them. CDR3 nucleotide sequence: TGCAGTGCTAGGAACACTGAAGCTTTCTTT. Protein: CSARNTEAFF.

CDR3 nucleotide sequence: TGTGCCACCAGCGCGGCGGCGGTTATCCCGGACTATGCCAGTCTTCCCGGGGAGCTGTTTTTT. It yields the protein CATSAAAVIPDYASLPGELFF. The genes are TRBV15 and TRBJ2-2, with TRBD2 as a possible D gene (6 bases). The germline V and J ends were trimmed by 5 bases and 6 bases, with 34 bases remaining between them. Germline values: CDR1 LNHNV, CDR2 YYDKDF (reference sequence). CDR3 length equals 21 residues.

This clone was seen just once. The rearrangement joins TRBV27 to TRBJ2-7; D is unresolved. The CDR3 is 11 residues long. Germline assignment: CDR1 MNHEY and CDR2 SMNVEV (reference sequence). The V gene lost 4 bases and the J gene lost 6 bases, with 7 bases spanning the gap. The CDR3 nucleotides are TGTGCCAGCAGTTCTGTCTCCGAGCAGTACTTC. This encodes CASSSVSEQYF.